This TCR beta chain derives from a study of monozygotic twins with inflammatory bowel disease (dated by TCRdb to about 2019). A note on the overall study: A total of 28 monozygotic twin pairs were included in the full study, comprising nine German pairs (four IBD-concordant, five IBD-discordant) and 19 IBD-discordant Danish pairs. Within discordant pairs, disease-associated traits were sought mainly by comparing IBD patients with their genetically identical healthy co-twins. Each individual had, on average, about 151 000 unique TCRalpha sequences and 181 000 unique TCRbeta sequences available for analysis. Study-wide conclusions, independent of this receptor: TCRbeta repertoire diversity, by inverse Simpson index, was decreased in IBD patients compared with their healthy co-twins. Because patients received different immunosuppressive treatments, the repertoires may have picked up extra background noise and variability between individuals. Distinction between different T cell subtypes could not be achieved in the analysis. Repertoire similarity did not differ between concordant and discordant twins, possibly due to limited statistical power. Compared with healthy twins, IBD patients shared fewer clonotypes with other individuals, and the difference was most pronounced in patients with signs of disease activity. No single strong signal or clonotype linked to IBD turned up in the results, so the idea that one exists was not supported.

Libraries were constructed by 5' RACE. The input for every TCR library was roughly 3,200 ng of total RNA. For each sample, cDNA synthesis was carried out in eight separate reactions using SMARTScribe reverse transcriptase. Unique molecular identifiers containing a 6-nucleotide sample barcode were introduced through template switching during cDNA synthesis. Amplification of TCRalpha and TCRbeta cDNA involved two nested PCRs of approximately 16 and 10 cycles, and each PCR was followed by bead purification. Before amplification, the cDNA was treated with uracil DNA-glycosylase and purified using the QIAquick PCR purification kit. The second PCR added Illumina TruSeq-compatible adapters along with sample-specific barcodes. TapeStation and Qubit were used to check library quality and concentration, and 5 ng of each library went into the pool. Pooled libraries were sequenced on an Illumina HiSeq2500 single-index Rapid Run with 2 x 100 bp reads and custom sequencing primers. For the original study's pipeline: PCR and sequencing errors were corrected by UMI-based consensus assembly using MiGEC version 1.2.6. MiXCR version 2.1.1 was used for V(D)J alignment, clonotype assembly and CDR3 extraction. To normalise gene usage, clonotype sharing and MAIT/NKT TCR abundance, the analysis used the top 1000, 10 000 and 20 000 clonotypes per sample. After downsampling to 27 000 UMIs, diversity was calculated as the inverse Simpson index using the vegan R package. Paired Mann-Whitney U tests were applied to discordant twin pairs, with Benjamini-Hochberg correction for multiple testing. TCRdb reprocessed the reads and provides one entry for every CDR3 protein sequence; no DNA is given. These V and J calls rely on TCRdb rather than the paper's analysis. The sample's table covers about 380,000 distinct CDR3 sequences. The ten largest clones represent approximately 2.4% of the sample.

Counted from cysteine to phenylalanine, this CDR3 has 12 amino acids. Only the protein sequence is given. As encoded in the germline V gene, CDR1 is ENHRY while CDR2 is SYGVKD. In the case of this clonotype: The antigen it recognizes is unknown.

From each donor, an approximately 2.5 ml peripheral blood sample was collected into PAXgene tubes and kept at -80 degrees C. Total RNA was isolated from whole blood with the PAXgene blood miRNA kit on an automated QIAcube, without T cell sorting. Peripheral blood from monozygotic twin pairs who were concordant or discordant for inflammatory bowel disease underwent deep TCRalpha and TCRbeta repertoire profiling using unique molecular barcoding. Smoking habits were recorded for all twin pairs, and each individual was classified as a current, former or never smoker. The material sequenced was blood. The sequence links TRBV10-3 to TRBJ1-2. The TCR was taken from a human donor with ulcerative colitis or Crohn's disease, or a healthy co-twin of an affected twin (not recorded which). The CDR3 corresponds to CAIREGNYGYTF.